The 11 T cell receptor beta chains listed next were all sequenced from one sample in a study of T cells in Graves' hyperthyroidism and ophthalmopathy. Amplification yielded TCR beta CDR3 regions, with RNA transcripts as the source. HTBI primers were used for first-round RT-PCR of the TCR CDR3. One entry per CDR3 protein, called by TCRdb with MiXCR from the multiplex PCR reads. Of more than 550,000 distinct CDR3 sequences in the sample, approximately 42% were seen once. Source material: peripheral blood or thyroid tissue (not recorded which). All receptors come from an adult man with Graves' disease, either hyperthyroidism or ophthalmopathy (not recorded which).

This clonotype showed up many times. This chain links TRBV7-2 with TRBJ1-1; TRBD1 is a possible D gene (6 bases). Germline V gives CDR1 SGHTA, CDR2 FQGNSA. V dropped 5 bases and J dropped 5 bases, with 12 bases sitting between them. CDR3 size: 13 residues. The DNA for the CDR3 is TGTGCCAGCAGCGGGGGCGCAGGTACTGAAGCTTTCTTT. Residues: CASSGGAGTEAFF.

The V gene is TRBV25-1, the J gene TRBJ1-6, with 8 nucleotides matching TRBD1. CDR1 MGHDK and CDR2 SYGVNS come from the germline V gene. The CDR3 length is 13 residues. V trimming: 11 bases; J trimming: 8 bases; junction bases outside the gene matches: 8. The CDR3 nucleotides read TGTGCCCTAGGACAGGGTCGGGATTCACCCCTCCACTTT. Its translation: CALGQGRDSPLHF.

The chain couples TRBV5-6 to TRBJ1-5; D not certain. The germline V and J ends were trimmed by 2 bases and 9 bases, with 18 bases remaining between them. The CDR3 loop spans 15 amino acids. Germline values: CDR1 SGHDT, CDR2 YYEEEE. In nucleotides, the CDR3 is TGTGCCAGCAGCTTCCGCGGAGCCAGCCCAGGGCCCCAGCATTTT. Translating it yields CASSFRGASPGPQHF.

J is TRBJ2-7 and V is TRBV6-5; D might be TRBD1 (5 bases). This CDR3 has 13 residues. Trimming pared 3 bases from V and 3 bases from J, leaving 9 bases between. Germline V gene sequence: CDR1 MNHEY, CDR2 SVGAGI. The CDR3 loop reads CASSYLQDYEQYF. CDR3 nucleotide sequence: TGTGCCAGCAGTTATTTACAGGACTACGAGCAGTACTTC.

This chain links TRBV2 with TRBJ1-6; D possibly corresponds to TRBD1 (5 bases). CDR1 SNHLY and CDR2 FYNNEI come from the germline V gene. V shed 1 base and J shed 7 bases, with 14 bases lying between them. This CDR3 is 16 amino acids long. The DNA of the CDR3 is TGTGCCAGCAGTGAAGAGGCAGGGATGGAGAATTCACCCCTCCACTTT. Translation gives CASSEEAGMENSPLHF. The full variable domain, with the rest looked up from reference TRBV2 and TRBJ1-6, is EPEVTQTPSHQVTQMGQEVILRCVPISNHLYFYWYRQILGQKVEFLVSFYNNEISEKSEIFDDQFSVERPDGSNFTLKIRSTKLEDSAMYFCASSEEAGMENSPLHFGNGTRLTVT.

This clonotype occurred many times. The CDR3 DNA reads TGTGCCAGCAGCCCCGGGGAGCTGTTTTTT. This codes for CASSPGELFF. J is TRBJ2-2 and V is TRBV7-9, with unresolved D. This CDR3 has 10 residues. Germline V CDR1 and CDR2: SEHNR, FQNEAQ (reference sequence). V shed 5 bases and J shed 6 bases, with 1 base lying between them.

In its sample, this clonotype was seen many times. V and J are TRBV24-1 and TRBJ2-2; D not certain. This CDR3 contains 13 residues. The germline V gene encodes CDR1 KGHDR and CDR2 SFDVKD. V shed 2 bases and J shed 4 bases, with 4 bases lying between them. The CDR3 DNA sequence: TGTGCCACCAGTGATTGGCTCACCGGGGAGCTGTTTTTT. Its protein is CATSDWLTGELFF.

This clonotype was seen only a few times. The chain couples TRBV12-3 or TRBV12-4 to TRBJ1-1; 9 bases agree with TRBD1. The CDR3 is 14 amino acids. J was trimmed by 4 bases and V by 6 bases; bases with no gene match: 6. CDR3 sequence reads: CASRNRGHGTEAFF. CDR3 DNA: TGTGCCAGCAGAAACAGGGGGCACGGCACTGAAGCTTTCTTT.

A note on this clonotype: One end of the junction is discordant with germline, which a read error may explain. The chain carries TRBV10-2 and TRBJ2-2, with D maybe TRBD1 (6 bases). The CDR3 consists of 12 residues. CDR1 and CDR2 (germline): WSHSY, SAAADI. The CDR3 reads CVSTRGTGELFF. CDR3 nucleotides: TGCGTCAGCACCAGGGGCACCGGGGAGCTGTTTTTT.

This clonotype has at least ten counts. This sequence joins TRBV7-9 and TRBJ1-3; weak D call: TRBD1 (5 bases). Trimming shortened V by 4 bases and J by 4 bases, and 5 bases separated the two germline ends. From germline, CDR1 is SEHNR and CDR2 FQNEAQ (reference sequence). The CDR3 is made up of 12 amino acids. The CDR3 region is CASSYRGNTIYF. CDR3 nucleotide sequence: TGTGCCAGCAGCTACAGGGGAAACACCATATATTTT.

This clonotype occurred many times. This chain connects TRBV20-1 to TRBJ1-5; 7 nucleotides agree with TRBD1. Unmatched junction bases numbered 4, after V lost 5 bases and J lost 3 bases. CDR1 and CDR2 from the germline V gene are DFQATT and SNEGSKA (reference sequence). This CDR3 has 13 residues. CDR3 DNA sequence: TGCAGTGCTGGGGGACAGCTCAATCAGCCCCAGCATTTT. Translation: CSAGGQLNQPQHF.